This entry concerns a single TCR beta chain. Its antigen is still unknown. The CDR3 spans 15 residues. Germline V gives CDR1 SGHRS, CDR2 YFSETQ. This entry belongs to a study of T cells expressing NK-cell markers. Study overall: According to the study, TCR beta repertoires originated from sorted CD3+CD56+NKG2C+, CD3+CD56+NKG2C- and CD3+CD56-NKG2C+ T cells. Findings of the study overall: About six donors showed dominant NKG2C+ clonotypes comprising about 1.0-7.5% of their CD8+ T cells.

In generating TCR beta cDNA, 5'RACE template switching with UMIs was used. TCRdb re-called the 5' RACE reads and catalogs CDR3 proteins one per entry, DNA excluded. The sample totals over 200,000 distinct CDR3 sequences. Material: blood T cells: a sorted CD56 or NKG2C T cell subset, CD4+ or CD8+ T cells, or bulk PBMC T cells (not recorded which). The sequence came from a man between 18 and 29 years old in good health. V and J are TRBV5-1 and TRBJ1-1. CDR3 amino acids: CASSHGGGLNTEAFF.